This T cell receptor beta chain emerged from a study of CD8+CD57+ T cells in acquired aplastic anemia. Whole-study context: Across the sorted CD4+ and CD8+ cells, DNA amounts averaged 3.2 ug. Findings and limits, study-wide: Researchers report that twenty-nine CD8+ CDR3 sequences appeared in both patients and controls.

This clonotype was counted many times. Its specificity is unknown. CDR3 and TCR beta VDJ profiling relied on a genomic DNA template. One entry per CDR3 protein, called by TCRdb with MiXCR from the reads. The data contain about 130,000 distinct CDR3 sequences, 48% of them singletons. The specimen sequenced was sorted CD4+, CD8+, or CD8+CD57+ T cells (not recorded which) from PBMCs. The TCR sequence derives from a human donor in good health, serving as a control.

The CDR3 sequence: CASSLGFSLYTGELFF. The CDR3 nucleotides are TGTGCCAGCAGCTTAGGTTTTTCCTTGTACACCGGGGAGCTGTTTTTT. This sequence joins TRBV11-3 and TRBJ2-2; D unresolved. The CDR3 length is 16 residues. Germline assignment: CDR1 SGHNT and CDR2 YENEEA. V shed 1 base and J shed 3 bases, with 12 bases lying between them.